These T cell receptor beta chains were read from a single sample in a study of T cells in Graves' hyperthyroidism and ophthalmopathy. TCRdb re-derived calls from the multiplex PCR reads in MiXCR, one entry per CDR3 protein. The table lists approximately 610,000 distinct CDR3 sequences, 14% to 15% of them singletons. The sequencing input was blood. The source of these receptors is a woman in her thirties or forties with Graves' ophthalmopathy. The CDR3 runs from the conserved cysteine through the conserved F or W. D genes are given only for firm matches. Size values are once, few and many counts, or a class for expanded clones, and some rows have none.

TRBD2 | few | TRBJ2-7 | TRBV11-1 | TGTGCCAGCAGCTCTATCCAAGCGGGATTGTCCTACGAGCAGTACTTC | CASSSIQAGLSYEQYF
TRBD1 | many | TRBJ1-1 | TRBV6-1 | TGTGCCAGCATAAACCCATCCGGGACAGGGAACACTGAAGCTTTCTTT | CASINPSGTGNTEAFF
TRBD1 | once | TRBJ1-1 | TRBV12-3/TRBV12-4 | TGTGCCAGCTCACCCAAAATGCAGGGGGCGTACACTGAAGCTTTCTTT | CASSPKMQGAYTEAFF
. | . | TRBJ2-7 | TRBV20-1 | TGCAGTGCTAGGGGACCGTCTCAAACCTACGAGCAGTACTTC | CSARGPSQTYEQYF
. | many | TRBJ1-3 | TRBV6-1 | TGTGCCAGCAGCTCAGGGGTAGCTGGAAACACCATATATTTT | CASSSGVAGNTIYF
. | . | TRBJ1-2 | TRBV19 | TGTGCCACCAAGTCCGCTGGGGGCTACCCTAACTATGGCTACACCTTC | CATKSAGGYPNYGYTF
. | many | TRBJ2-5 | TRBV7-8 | TGTGCCAGCAGCCGAGACGGGACTGCCTACCAAGAGACCCAGTACTTC | CASSRDGTAYQETQYF
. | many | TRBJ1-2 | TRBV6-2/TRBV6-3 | TGTGCCAGCAGTCATAACAGGGCTACCAATGGCTACACCTTC | CASSHNRATNGYTF
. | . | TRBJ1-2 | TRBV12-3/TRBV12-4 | TGTGCCAGCAGCTCCTACAGCTATGGCTACACCTTC | CASSSYSYGYTF
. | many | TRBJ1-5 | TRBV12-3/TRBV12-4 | TGTGCCAGCGGGACACCTAATCAGCCCCAGCATTTT | CASGTPNQPQHF
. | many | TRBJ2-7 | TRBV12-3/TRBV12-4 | TGTGCCAGCAGGAAAGGACCAAATCCCACCTACGAGCAGTACTTC | CASRKGPNPTYEQYF
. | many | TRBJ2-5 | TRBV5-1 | TGCGCCAGCAGCTTGGTTACAGGGCCACAAGAGACCCAGTACTTC | CASSLVTGPQETQYF
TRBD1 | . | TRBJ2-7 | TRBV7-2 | TGTGCCAGCAGCTTAGGCTGGACAGGTGCCCGATGGTGGGAGCAGTACTTC | CASSLGWTGARWWEQYF
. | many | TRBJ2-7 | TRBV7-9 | TGTGCCAGCAGCTTTGGGACACTGAGCTCCTACGAGCAGTACTTC | CASSFGTLSSYEQYF
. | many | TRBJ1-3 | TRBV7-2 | TGTGCCAGCAGCTTGAATCGAAACACCATATATTTT | CASSLNRNTIYF
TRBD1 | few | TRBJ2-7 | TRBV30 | TGTGCCTGGAGCCCCGGGACAGGTACCTACGAGCAGTACTTC | CAWSPGTGTYEQYF
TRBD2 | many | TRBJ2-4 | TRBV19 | TGTGCCAGTAGTATGCTAGCGGGAGTCCAAAACATTCAGTACTTC | CASSMLAGVQNIQYF
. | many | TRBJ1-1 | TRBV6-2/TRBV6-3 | TGTGCCAGCAGTTACTCGAGTCGGGGGAAGATGAACACTGAAGCTTTCTTT | CASSYSSRGKMNTEAFF
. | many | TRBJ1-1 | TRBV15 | TGTGCCACGAGACATCAGGGGTCGGCCACTGAAGCTTTCTTT | CATRHQGSATEAFF